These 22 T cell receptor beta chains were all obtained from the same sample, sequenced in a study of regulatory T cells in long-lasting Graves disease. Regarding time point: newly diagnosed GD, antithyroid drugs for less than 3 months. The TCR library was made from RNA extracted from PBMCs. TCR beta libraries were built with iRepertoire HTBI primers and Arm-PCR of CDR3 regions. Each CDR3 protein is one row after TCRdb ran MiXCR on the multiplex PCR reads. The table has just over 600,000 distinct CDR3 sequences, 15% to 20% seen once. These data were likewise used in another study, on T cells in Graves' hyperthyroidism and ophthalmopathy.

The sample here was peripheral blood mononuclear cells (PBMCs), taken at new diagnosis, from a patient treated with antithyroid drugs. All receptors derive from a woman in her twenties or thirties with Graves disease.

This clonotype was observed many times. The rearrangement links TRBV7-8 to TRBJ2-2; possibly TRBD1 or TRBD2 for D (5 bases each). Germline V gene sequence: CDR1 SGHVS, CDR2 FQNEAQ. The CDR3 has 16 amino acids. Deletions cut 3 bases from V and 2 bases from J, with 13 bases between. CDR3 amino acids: CASSLVGVLNTGELFF. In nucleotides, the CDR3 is TGTGCCAGCAGCTTGGTGGGGGTCCTCAACACCGGGGAGCTGTTTTTT. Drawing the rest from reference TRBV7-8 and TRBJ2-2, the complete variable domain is GAGVSQSPRYKVAKRGQDVALRCDPISGHVSLFWYQQALGQGPEFLTYFQNEAQLDKSGLPSDRFFAERPEGSVSTLKIQRTQQEDSAVYLCASSLVGVLNTGELFFGEGSRLTVL.

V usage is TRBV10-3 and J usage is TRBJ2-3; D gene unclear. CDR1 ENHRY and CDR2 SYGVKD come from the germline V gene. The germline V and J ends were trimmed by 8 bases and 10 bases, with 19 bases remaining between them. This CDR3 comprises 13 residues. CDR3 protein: CAISPDPRDPQYF. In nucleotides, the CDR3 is TGTGCCATCTCCCCAGATCCCCGCGATCCGCAGTATTTT.

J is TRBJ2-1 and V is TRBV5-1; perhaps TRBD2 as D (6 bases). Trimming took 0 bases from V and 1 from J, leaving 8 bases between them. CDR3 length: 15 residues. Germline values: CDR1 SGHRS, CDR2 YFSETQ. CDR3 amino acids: CASSLGEASYNEQFF. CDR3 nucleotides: TGCGCCAGCAGCTTGGGGGAGGCGTCCTACAATGAGCAGTTCTTC.

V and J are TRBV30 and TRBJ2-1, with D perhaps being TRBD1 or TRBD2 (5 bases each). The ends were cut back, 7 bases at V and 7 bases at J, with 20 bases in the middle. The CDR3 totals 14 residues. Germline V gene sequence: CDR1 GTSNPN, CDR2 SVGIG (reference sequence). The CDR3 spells CAFFRGVVRNEQFF. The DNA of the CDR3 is TGTGCCTTCTTCCGAGGGGTGGTGCGGAATGAGCAGTTCTTC.

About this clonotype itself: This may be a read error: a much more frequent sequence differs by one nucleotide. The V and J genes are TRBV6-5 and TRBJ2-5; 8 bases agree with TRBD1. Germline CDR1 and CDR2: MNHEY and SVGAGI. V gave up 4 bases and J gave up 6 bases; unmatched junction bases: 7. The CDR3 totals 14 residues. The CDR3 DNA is TGTGCCAGCAGTTCAGCAGGGGGCGCGAAGACCCAGTACTTC. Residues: CASSSAGGAKTQYF.

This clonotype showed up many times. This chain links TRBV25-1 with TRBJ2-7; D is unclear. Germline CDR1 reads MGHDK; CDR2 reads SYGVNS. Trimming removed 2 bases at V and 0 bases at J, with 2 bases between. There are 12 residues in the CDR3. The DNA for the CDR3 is TGTGCCAGCAGTGAACTCTCCTACGAGCAGTACTTC. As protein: CASSELSYEQYF.

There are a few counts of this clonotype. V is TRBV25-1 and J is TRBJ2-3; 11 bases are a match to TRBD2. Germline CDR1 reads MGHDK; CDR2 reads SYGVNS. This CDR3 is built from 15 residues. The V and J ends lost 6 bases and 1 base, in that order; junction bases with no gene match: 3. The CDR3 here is CASSMGLAGTDTQYF. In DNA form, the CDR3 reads TGTGCCAGCAGCATGGGACTAGCGGGCACAGATACGCAGTATTTT.

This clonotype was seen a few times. In nucleotides, the CDR3 is TGCAGTGCCGAAAAACCGGGCAATCAGCCCCAGCATTTT. Translating gives CSAEKPGNQPQHF. The chain joins TRBV20-1 to TRBJ1-5; D is unclear. This CDR3 comprises 13 residues. Germline assignment: CDR1 DFQATT and CDR2 SNEGSKA (reference sequence). V lost 6 bases and J 2 bases, leaving 11 bases between the germline ends.

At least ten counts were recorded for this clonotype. CDR3 nucleotides: TGTGCCAGCAGCCCTCGTTCCCCGGGCATCTCCTACGAGCAGTACTTC. This encodes CASSPRSPGISYEQYF. The chain is built from TRBV7-2 and TRBJ2-7, with no clear D. V lost 5 bases and J 0 bases, leaving 17 bases between the germline ends. This CDR3 spans 16 amino acids. CDR1 SGHTA and CDR2 FQGNSA come from the germline V gene.

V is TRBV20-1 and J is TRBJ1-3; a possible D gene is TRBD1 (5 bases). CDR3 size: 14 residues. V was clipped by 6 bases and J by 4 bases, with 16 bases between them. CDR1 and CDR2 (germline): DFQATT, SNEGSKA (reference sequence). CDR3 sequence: CSARAGARGNTIYF. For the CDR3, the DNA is TGCAGTGCCCGAGCCGGGGCTCGAGGAAACACCATATATTTT.

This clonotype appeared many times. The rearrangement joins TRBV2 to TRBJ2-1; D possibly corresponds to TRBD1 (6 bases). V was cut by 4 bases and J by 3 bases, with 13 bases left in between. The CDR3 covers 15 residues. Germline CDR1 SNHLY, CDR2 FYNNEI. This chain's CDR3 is CASSGGQGYYNEQFF. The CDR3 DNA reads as TGTGCCAGCAGTGGCGGTCAGGGGTACTACAATGAGCAGTTCTTC.

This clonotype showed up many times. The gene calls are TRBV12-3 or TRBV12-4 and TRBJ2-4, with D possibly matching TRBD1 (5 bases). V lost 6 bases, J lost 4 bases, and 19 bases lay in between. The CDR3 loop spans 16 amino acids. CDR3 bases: TGTGCCAGCAGATTCGTAGAGGCAAAGGGGAAAAACATTCAGTACTTC. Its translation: CASRFVEAKGKNIQYF.

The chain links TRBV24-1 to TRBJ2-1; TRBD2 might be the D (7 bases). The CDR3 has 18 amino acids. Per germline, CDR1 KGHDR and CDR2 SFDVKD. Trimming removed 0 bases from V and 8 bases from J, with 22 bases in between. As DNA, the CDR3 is TGTGCCACCAGTGATTTGCCAACTAGCGAGGGGGGCTCCCATGAGCAGTTCTTC. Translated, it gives CATSDLPTSEGGSHEQFF.

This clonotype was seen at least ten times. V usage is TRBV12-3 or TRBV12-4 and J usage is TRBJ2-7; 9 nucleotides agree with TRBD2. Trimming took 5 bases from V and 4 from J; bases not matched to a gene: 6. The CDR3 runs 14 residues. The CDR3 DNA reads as TGTGCCAGCAGTCCCACCACTAGCGGGTACGAGCAGTACTTC. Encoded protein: CASSPTTSGYEQYF.

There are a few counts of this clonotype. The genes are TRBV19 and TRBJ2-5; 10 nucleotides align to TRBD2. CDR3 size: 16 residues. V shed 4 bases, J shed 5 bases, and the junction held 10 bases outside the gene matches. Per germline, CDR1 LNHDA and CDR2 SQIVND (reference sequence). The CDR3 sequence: CASSTSRLAGVETQYF. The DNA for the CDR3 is TGTGCCAGTAGTACCTCGAGGCTAGCGGGAGTGGAGACCCAGTACTTC.

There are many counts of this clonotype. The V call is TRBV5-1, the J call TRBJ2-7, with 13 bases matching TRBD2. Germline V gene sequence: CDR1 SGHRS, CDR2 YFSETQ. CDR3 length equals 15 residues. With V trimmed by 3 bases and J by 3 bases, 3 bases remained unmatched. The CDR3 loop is CASSSGLAGVYEQYF. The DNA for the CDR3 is TGCGCCAGCAGCTCCGGACTAGCGGGAGTCTACGAGCAGTACTTC. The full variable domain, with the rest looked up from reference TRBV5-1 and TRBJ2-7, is KAGVTQTPRYLIKTRGQQVTLSCSPISGHRSVSWYQQTPGQGLQFLFEYFSETQRNKGNFPGRFSGRQFSNSRSEMNVSTLELGDSALYLCASSSGLAGVYEQYFGPGTRLTVT.

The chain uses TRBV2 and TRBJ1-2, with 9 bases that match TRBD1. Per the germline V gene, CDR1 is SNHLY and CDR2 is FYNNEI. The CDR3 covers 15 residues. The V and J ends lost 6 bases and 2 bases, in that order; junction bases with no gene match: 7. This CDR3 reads CASRTDRGTNYGYTF. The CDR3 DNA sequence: TGTGCCAGCAGAACGGACAGGGGAACCAACTATGGCTACACCTTC. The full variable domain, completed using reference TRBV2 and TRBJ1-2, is EPEVTQTPSHQVTQMGQEVILRCVPISNHLYFYWYRQILGQKVEFLVSFYNNEISEKSEIFDDQFSVERPDGSNFTLKIRSTKLEDSAMYFCASRTDRGTNYGYTFGSGTRLTVV.

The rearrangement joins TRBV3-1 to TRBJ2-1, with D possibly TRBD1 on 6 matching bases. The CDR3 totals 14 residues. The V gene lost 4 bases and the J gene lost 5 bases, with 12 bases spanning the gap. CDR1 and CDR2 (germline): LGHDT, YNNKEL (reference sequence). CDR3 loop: CASSPLGQNNEQFF. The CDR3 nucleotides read TGTGCCAGCAGCCCCTTGGGACAAAACAATGAGCAGTTCTTC.

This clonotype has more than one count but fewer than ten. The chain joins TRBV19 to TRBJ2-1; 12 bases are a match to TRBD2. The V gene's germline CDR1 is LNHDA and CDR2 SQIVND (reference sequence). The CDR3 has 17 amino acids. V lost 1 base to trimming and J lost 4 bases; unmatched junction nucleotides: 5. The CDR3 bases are TGTGCCAGTAGTATAGGGACTAGCGGGATATCTTACAATGAGCAGTTCTTC. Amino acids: CASSIGTSGISYNEQFF.

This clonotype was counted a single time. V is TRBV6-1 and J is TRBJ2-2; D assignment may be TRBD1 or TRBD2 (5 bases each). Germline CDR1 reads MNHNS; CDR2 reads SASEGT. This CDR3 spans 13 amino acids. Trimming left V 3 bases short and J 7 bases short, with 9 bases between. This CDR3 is CASSDGAGGELFF. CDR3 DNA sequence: TGTGCCAGCAGTGATGGGGCGGGCGGGGAGCTGTTTTTT.

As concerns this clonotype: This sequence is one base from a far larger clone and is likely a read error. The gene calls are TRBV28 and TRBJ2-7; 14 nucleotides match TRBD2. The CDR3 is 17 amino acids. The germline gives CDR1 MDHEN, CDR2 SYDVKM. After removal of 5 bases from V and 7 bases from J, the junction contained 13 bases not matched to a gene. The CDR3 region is CASSAGTSGSSYNEQYF. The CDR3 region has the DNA TGTGCCAGCAGTGCAGGGACTAGCGGGAGTTCCTACAATGAGCAGTACTTC.

The CDR3 sequence is CASNPRQGADYGYTF. CDR3 sequence (DNA): TGTGCCAGCAACCCCCGACAGGGGGCCGACTATGGCTACACCTTC. J is TRBJ1-2 and V is TRBV7-6, with TRBD1 matching 10 bases. The V segment lost 7 bases and the J segment 3 bases; nucleotides outside the gene matches: 8. CDR1 and CDR2 (germline): SGHVS, FNYEAQ. The CDR3 is 15 residues long.